This T cell receptor beta chain was sequenced for a study of shared clonotypes between healthy human individuals. Sequencing was performed with immunoSEQ multiplex PCR; in TCRdb, only in-frame clones are kept and a portion is missing. Counted here are some 1 million clones, about 75% occurring once; the ten biggest clones make up 1.4%. The sample comprised memory CD4+ T cells sorted from blood. The subset is: CD45RA-negative fraction. This clonotype was sampled from a man younger than 30 in good health.

The CDR3 reads CASSEARRDTDTQYF. CDR3 bases: TGTGCCAGCAGTGAAGCGCGGAGGGACACAGATACGCAGTATTTT. The chain carries TRBV2 and TRBJ2-3; maybe TRBD2 (6 bases). The CDR3 runs to 15 residues. Germline V gives CDR1 SNHLY, CDR2 FYNNEI. V lost 0 bases, J lost 2 bases, and 9 bases lay in between.